The sequence of this T cell receptor (beta chain) was determined in a study of CD8 T cells in Susac syndrome. Sequencing of TCR beta was carried out in blood CD8+ and CD4+ T cells. RNA in amounts of roughly 0.5 to 1 ug was reverse transcribed with random hexamers. In TCRdb, the immunoSEQ multiplex PCR reads were re-called with MiXCR into one record per CDR3 protein. The table lists approximately 150,000 distinct CDR3 sequences, approximately 93% of them singletons. The CDR3 covers 16 residues. Germline V gene lookup returns CDR1 LGHNA and CDR2 YSLEER. V dropped 0 bases and J dropped 0 bases, with 6 bases sitting between them.

This receptor was identified in a human donor with multiple sclerosis. The chain carries TRBV4-3 and TRBJ2-6; no clear D gene. The sequenced sample was CD4+ T cells from PBMCs. The CDR3 DNA reads as TGCGCCAGCAGCCAAGATTTCAACTCTGGGGCCAACGTCCTGACTTTC. As protein: CASSQDFNSGANVLTF.